Each of the 8 T cell receptor beta chains below was sequenced from the same sample in a study of blood T cell repertoires in COVID-19. TCRdb's copy holds only in-frame clones and misses some; the assay was immunoSEQ multiplex PCR. The repertoire holds approximately 53,000 clones, over 80% seen once, with 22% in the top ten. The specimen was peripheral blood. The origin of the receptors is a woman aged 60-75 years with acute or convalescent COVID-19.

The rearrangement uses TRBV6-5 and TRBJ2-2; 7 positions match TRBD2. The CDR3 spans 14 residues. V shed 8 bases, J shed 4 bases, and the junction held 7 bases outside the gene matches. Germline CDR1 is MNHEY and CDR2 is SVGAGI. The CDR3 reads CASRGGTITGELFF. CDR3 sequence (DNA): TGTGCCAGCCGCGGTGGGACTATCACCGGGGAGCTGTTTTTT.

This clone appeared once. The rearrangement links TRBV2 to TRBJ1-1; 9 positions match TRBD1. The ends lost 7 bases at V and 5 bases at J; junction bases unmatched: 5. CDR1 and CDR2 from the germline V gene are SNHLY and FYNNEI. The CDR3 sequence is 13 residues long. CDR3 amino acids: CASIRTGVTEAFF. DNA of the CDR3: TGTGCCAGCATACGGACAGGGGTAACTGAAGCTTTCTTT.

The gene calls are TRBV7-3 and TRBJ2-2; 8 nucleotides agree with TRBD1. From germline, CDR1 is SGHTA and CDR2 FQGTGA. CDR3 size: 16 residues. The V and J ends lost 3 bases and 1 base, in that order; junction bases with no gene match: 4. Written as DNA, the CDR3 is TGTGCCAGCAGCTTGTACGGGACAGGGAACACCGGGGAGCTGTTTTTT. Amino acid sequence: CASSLYGTGNTGELFF.

The chain uses TRBV12-5 and TRBJ2-2, with D perhaps TRBD2 (6 bases). CDR3 size: 14 residues. The V gene lost 7 bases and the J gene lost 5 bases, with 14 bases spanning the gap. Germline CDR1 is LGHNT and CDR2 is FRNRAP. CDR3 nucleotide sequence: TGTGCTAGTGAGGGCAGCCGGGGGACCGGGGAGCTGTTTTTT. Protein: CASEGSRGTGELFF. Full variable domain (outside the CDR3, taken from reference TRBV12-5 and TRBJ2-2): DARVTQTPRHKVTEMGQEVTMRCQPILGHNTVFWYRQTMMQGLELLAYFRNRAPLDDSGMPKDRFSAEMPDATLATLKIQPSEPRDSAVYFCASEGSRGTGELFFGEGSRLTVL.

This clone has a single count. V usage is TRBV7-8 and J usage is TRBJ2-1; D gene unclear. Trimming stripped 5 bases from V and 5 bases from J, with 22 bases between. This CDR3 region has 17 residues. CDR1 SGHVS and CDR2 FQNEAQ come from the germline V gene. The CDR3 nucleotides are TGTGCCAGCAGCCTCCCCGCCAATTTGGCCCCCCACAATGAGCAGTTCTTC. This translates into CASSLPANLAPHNEQFF.

V is TRBV19 and J is TRBJ1-2; D perhaps matches TRBD1 (6 bases). Germline CDR1 is LNHDA and CDR2 is SQIVND (reference sequence). The CDR3 sequence is 13 residues long. V dropped 8 bases and J dropped 4 bases, with 14 bases sitting between them. As DNA, the CDR3 is TGTGCCAGTCGGCAGGGGATTACCTATGGCTACACCTTC. Its translation is CASRQGITYGYTF.

This chain joins TRBV7-9 and TRBJ2-5; D possibly corresponds to TRBD1 (6 bases). The CDR3 is made up of 16 amino acids. Trimming removed 5 bases from V and 1 base from J, with 17 bases in between. Germline V lookup: CDR1 SEHNR, CDR2 FQNEAQ (reference sequence). Here the CDR3 reads CASSPSRGTPQETQYF. DNA for the CDR3: TGTGCCAGCAGCCCCAGCAGGGGTACCCCCCAAGAGACCCAGTACTTC. Drawing the rest from reference TRBV7-9 and TRBJ2-5, the complete variable domain is DTGVSQNPRHKITKRGQNVTFRCDPISEHNRLYWYRQTLGQGPEFLTYFQNEAQLEKSRLLSDRFSAERPKGSFSTLEIQRTEQGDSAMYLCASSPSRGTPQETQYFGPGTRLLVL.

J is TRBJ1-6 and V is TRBV25-1; D gene unclear. Germline V gene lookup returns CDR1 MGHDK and CDR2 SYGVNS. The CDR3 loop spans 13 amino acids. V gave up 8 bases and J gave up 8 bases, with 13 bases separating them. CDR3 bases: TGTGCCAGCGTGGCGGGGTTGGATTCACCCCTCCACTTT. Translation gives CASVAGLDSPLHF.